A selection of T cell receptor beta chains follows, all from one sample in a study of T-cell reconstitution after alpha-beta-depleted transplantation in children. TCRdb re-analysed the PCR reads in MiXCR, keeping a single row per CDR3 protein. Seen here are more than 450,000 distinct CDR3 sequences, approximately 16% observed once, and the top ten hold roughly 3.3%. Sequenced here: PBMCs from the stem cell graft donor, sampled from the stem cell graft. The receptors come from a human donor who donated a stem cell graft to a child with acute lymphoblastic leukemia. Each CDR3 is given with its conserved first and last residue. Each record gives: D gene, clone size, J gene, V gene, CDR3 protein, CDR3 DNA. D genes are given only for firm matches. Size is stated for part of the rows, as once, few or many counts, or as a class when the clone is expanded.

>TRBD2|few|TRBJ2-2|TRBV5-1
CASREQGGSVTGELFF
TGCGCCAGCAGAGAGCAGGGCGGGAGCGTCACCGGGGAGCTGTTTTTT
>TRBD1|few|TRBJ1-1|TRBV18
CASSPRGHTEAFF
TGTGCCAGCTCACCCAGGGGGCACACTGAAGCTTTCTTT
>.|.|TRBJ1-5|TRBV5-5
CASSLAAGQLNQPQHF
TGTGCCAGCAGCTTGGCGGCAGGACAACTTAATCAGCCCCAGCATTTT
>.|.|TRBJ2-7|TRBV4-2
CASSQERQAISYEQYF
TGTGCCAGCAGCCAAGAGAGACAGGCCATTTCCTACGAGCAGTACTTC
>TRBD1|few|TRBJ1-1|TRBV20-1
CSARTWDRAEAFF
TGCAGTGCTAGAACCTGGGACAGGGCTGAAGCTTTCTTT
>TRBD1|many|TRBJ2-5|TRBV15
CATSTGQVQETQYF
TGTGCCACCAGCACTGGACAGGTGCAAGAGACCCAGTACTTC
>TRBD2|.|TRBJ2-7|TRBV5-6
CASSDGTIQPYEQYF
TGTGCCAGCAGCGACGGGACTATTCAGCCCTACGAGCAGTACTTC
>.|few|TRBJ1-4|TRBV9
CASSVSWRPGEKLFF
TGTGCCAGCAGCGTAAGTTGGCGACCTGGTGAAAAACTGTTTTTT
>.|.|TRBJ2-2|TRBV4-1
CASGSMGVDTGELFF
TGCGCCAGCGGGTCCATGGGGGTAGACACCGGGGAGCTGTTTTTT
>.|.|TRBJ2-7|TRBV5-6
CASSSRGATVRKYF
TGTGCCAGCAGCTCGAGAGGGGCCACTGTCAGGAAGTACTTC
>.|few|TRBJ1-1|TRBV10-3
CAISGTTEAFF
TGTGCCATCAGTGGAACCACTGAAGCTTTCTTT
>.|few|TRBJ1-5|TRBV6-6
CASSYVGNQPQHF
TGTGCCAGCAGTTATGTGGGCAATCAGCCCCAGCATTTT
>TRBD2|few|TRBJ2-3|TRBV7-6
CASSLLAGKGTDTQYF
TGTGCCAGCAGCTTGCTAGCGGGAAAAGGCACAGATACGCAGTATTTT
>TRBD2|.|TRBJ2-5|TRBV29-1
CSVVGEGTFQETQYF
TGCAGCGTTGTGGGGGAGGGAACCTTTCAAGAGACCCAGTACTTC
>TRBD2|.|TRBJ2-7|TRBV4-1
CASSLPSRTSGRKISVDEQYF
TGCGCCAGCAGCCTGCCCAGCCGGACTAGCGGGAGGAAGATTAGTGTCGACGAGCAGTACTTC
>TRBD1|few|TRBJ1-1|TRBV6-2/TRBV6-3
CASSLGTGAMNTEAFF
TGTGCCAGCAGTTTAGGGACAGGGGCCATGAACACTGAAGCTTTCTTT
>.|.|TRBJ2-7|TRBV25-1
CASSRRQEIYEQYF
TGTGCCAGCAGTAGGAGACAGGAAATCTACGAGCAGTACTTC
>.|few|TRBJ2-5|TRBV6-1
CASSDRGQLQETQYF
TGTGCCAGCAGTGACCGAGGACAGCTACAAGAGACCCAGTACTTC
>.|few|TRBJ1-2|TRBV4-1
CASSQVFDGGEGGYTF
TGCGCCAGCAGCCAAGTTTTTGACGGGGGGGAAGGAGGCTACACCTTC
>.|few|TRBJ2-2|TRBV7-9
CVTEGTGELFF
TGTGTCACGGAAGGGACCGGGGAGCTGTTTTTT
>.|few|TRBJ2-7|TRBV19
CASSIFFQNSYEQYF
TGTGCCAGTAGTATTTTTTTCCAGAACTCCTACGAGCAGTACTTC
>TRBD1|.|TRBJ1-3|TRBV5-1
CASSTGQGTSGNTIYF
TGCGCCAGCAGCACGGGACAGGGGACCTCTGGAAACACCATATATTTT
>.|.|TRBJ2-7|TRBV7-3
CASSFLQGSSYEQYF
TGTGCCAGCAGCTTTCTCCAGGGGAGCTCCTACGAGCAGTACTTC
>.|.|TRBJ1-5|TRBV5-1
CASSFGPANQPQHF
TGCGCCAGCAGCTTCGGGCCAGCTAATCAGCCCCAGCATTTT
>.|few|TRBJ2-7|TRBV10-2
CASGEYEQYF
TGCGCCAGCGGGGAATACGAGCAGTACTTC
>.|.|TRBJ2-1|TRBV5-1
CASSWTTYNEQFF
TGCGCCAGCAGCTGGACTACCTACAATGAGCAGTTCTTC
>TRBD2|few|TRBJ2-2|TRBV6-1
CASTPGTSGLGNTGELFF
TGTGCCAGCACCCCCGGGACTAGCGGATTGGGGAACACCGGGGAGCTGTTTTTT
>.|few|TRBJ2-7|TRBV7-2
CASSATVYEQYF
TGTGCCAGCAGCGCGACTGTCTACGAGCAGTACTTC
>.|.|TRBJ1-1|TRBV5-1
CASSLPGPMNTEAFF
TGCGCCAGCAGCTTGCCGGGACCTATGAACACTGAAGCTTTCTTT
>.|.|TRBJ2-2|TRBV6-5
CASSYPYRGGTGELFF
TGTGCCAGCAGTTACCCCTACAGGGGAGGTACCGGGGAGCTGTTTTTT
>.|few|TRBJ2-2|TRBV11-2
CASSTVSGELFF
TGTGCCAGCAGTACGGTCTCCGGGGAGCTGTTTTTT
>TRBD1|.|TRBJ2-7|TRBV24-1
CATSDPGQASYEQYF
TGTGCCACCAGTGACCCGGGACAGGCCTCCTACGAGCAGTACTTC
>TRBD1|few|TRBJ1-5|TRBV6-5
CASSGQGQPQHF
TGTGCCAGCAGTGGACAGGGTCAGCCCCAGCATTTT
>TRBD1|.|TRBJ1-1|TRBV27
CASRGVGTGNTEAFF
TGTGCCAGCAGGGGGGTGGGGACAGGGAACACTGAAGCTTTCTTT
>.|.|TRBJ1-1|TRBV12-3/TRBV12-4
CASSLPLQSTAIMNTEAFF
TGTGCCAGCAGTTTACCCCTACAGAGTACGGCTATAATGAACACTGAAGCTTTCTTT
>.|few|TRBJ1-4|TRBV7-9
CASSGGDWEKLFF
TGTGCCAGCAGCGGGGGTGATTGGGAAAAACTGTTTTTT
>.|.|TRBJ1-5|TRBV12-3/TRBV12-4
CASSFRSRQPQHF
TGTGCCAGCAGTTTCAGGAGCCGTCAGCCCCAGCATTTT
>TRBD1|once|TRBJ1-2|TRBV7-9
CASSLQGGMDYGYTF
TGTGCCAGCAGCCTCCAGGGGGGCATGGACTATGGCTACACCTTC
>.|few|TRBJ1-1|TRBV5-1
CASSLEPMNTEAFF
TGCGCCAGCAGCTTGGAACCGATGAACACTGAAGCTTTCTTT
>.|.|TRBJ1-1|TRBV3-1
CATSQESGWDTEAFF
TGTGCCACCAGCCAAGAAAGTGGCTGGGACACTGAAGCTTTCTTT
>TRBD1|.|TRBJ1-1|TRBV29-1
CSVEWGTGGAGFFTEAFF
TGCAGCGTTGAATGGGGAACAGGGGGCGCCGGATTTTTCACTGAAGCTTTCTTT
>TRBD2|few|TRBJ2-1|TRBV3-1
CASSITFWTSGRDGNEQFF
TGTGCCAGCAGCATCACATTCTGGACTAGCGGGAGAGATGGCAATGAGCAGTTCTTC
>TRBD2|.|TRBJ2-5|TRBV5-1
CASSDIGGGLETQYF
TGCGCCAGCAGCGACATCGGCGGGGGGCTAGAGACCCAGTACTTC
>.|.|TRBJ2-7|TRBV5-1
CASSLGAGEFDEQYF
TGCGCCAGCAGCTTGGGCGCCGGGGAGTTCGACGAGCAGTACTTC
>.|few|TRBJ1-3|TRBV5-1
CASSLGLTSGNTIYF
TGCGCCAGCAGCTTGGGACTGACCTCTGGAAACACCATATATTTT
>.|.|TRBJ2-2|TRBV29-1
CSGIGADTGELFF
TGCAGCGGAATAGGGGCGGACACCGGGGAGCTGTTTTTT
>.|.|TRBJ1-2|TRBV7-3
CASSTTRRDGELYGYTF
TGTGCCAGCAGCACGACCCGTCGGGACGGAGAATTATATGGCTACACCTTC
>.|few|TRBJ2-4|TRBV29-1
CSVGDRTKNIQYF
TGCAGCGTTGGAGACAGGACCAAAAACATTCAGTACTTC
>.|.|TRBJ2-2|TRBV9
CASSVVPQGTGELFF
TGTGCCAGCAGCGTAGTTCCTCAGGGCACCGGGGAGCTGTTTTTT